This entry is about one TCR beta chain. These data originate in a study of cytotoxic CD8 clonotypes in ibrutinib-treated CLL. Assay: immunoSEQ multiplex PCR; the TCRdb copy retains only in-frame clones and omits some. Of 90,000 to 95,000 clones in the sample, approximately 77% are singletons; the top ten hold around 25%. In germline, CDR1 is SEHNR, CDR2 FQNEAQ (reference sequence). Trimming left V 5 bases short and J 6 bases short, with 16 bases between. The CDR3 runs to 14 residues. The clonotype comes from a human donor with chronic lymphocytic leukemia. Sequencing used PBMCs, obtained after 24 months of ibrutinib treatment. V usage is TRBV7-9 and J usage is TRBJ1-1; D perhaps matches TRBD1 (5 bases). This CDR3 reads CASSNRGESPEAFF. DNA of the CDR3: TGTGCCAGCAGCAACCGGGGGGAATCTCCTGAAGCTTTCTTT.